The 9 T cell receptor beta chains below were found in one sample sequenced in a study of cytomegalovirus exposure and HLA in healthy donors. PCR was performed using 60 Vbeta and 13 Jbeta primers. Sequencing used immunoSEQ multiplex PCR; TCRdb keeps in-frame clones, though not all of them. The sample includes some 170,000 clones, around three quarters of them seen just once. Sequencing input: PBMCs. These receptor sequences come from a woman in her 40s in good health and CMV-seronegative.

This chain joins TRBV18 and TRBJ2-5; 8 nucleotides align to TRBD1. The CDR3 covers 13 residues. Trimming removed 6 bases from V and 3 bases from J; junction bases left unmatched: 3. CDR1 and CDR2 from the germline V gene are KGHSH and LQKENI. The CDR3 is CASSVDREETQYF. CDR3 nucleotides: TGTGCCAGCTCCGTGGACAGGGAAGAGACCCAGTACTTC.

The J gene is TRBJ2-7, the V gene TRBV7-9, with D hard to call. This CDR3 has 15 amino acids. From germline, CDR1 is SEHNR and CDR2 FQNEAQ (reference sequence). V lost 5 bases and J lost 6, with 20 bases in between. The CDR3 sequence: CASSPRRISWSEQYF. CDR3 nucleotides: TGTGCCAGCAGCCCGAGGCGGATTTCTTGGAGCGAGCAGTACTTC.

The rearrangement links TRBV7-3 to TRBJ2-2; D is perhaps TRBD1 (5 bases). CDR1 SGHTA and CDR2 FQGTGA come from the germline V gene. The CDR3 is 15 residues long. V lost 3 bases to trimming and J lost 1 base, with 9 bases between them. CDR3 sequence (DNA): TGTGCCAGCAGCTTTGGCAGGGAGAACACCGGGGAGCTGTTTTTT. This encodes CASSFGRENTGELFF.

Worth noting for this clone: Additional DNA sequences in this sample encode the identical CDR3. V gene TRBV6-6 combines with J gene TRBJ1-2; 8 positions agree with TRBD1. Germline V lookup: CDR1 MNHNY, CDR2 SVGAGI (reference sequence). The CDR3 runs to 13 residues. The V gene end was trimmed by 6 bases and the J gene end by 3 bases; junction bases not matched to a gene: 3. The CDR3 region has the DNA TGTGCCAGCAGCTCACAGGGGGACTATGGCTACACCTTC. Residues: CASSSQGDYGYTF.

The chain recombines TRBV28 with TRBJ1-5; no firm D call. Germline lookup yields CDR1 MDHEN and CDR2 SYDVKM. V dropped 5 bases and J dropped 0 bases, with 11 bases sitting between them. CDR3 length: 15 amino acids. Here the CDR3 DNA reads TGTGCCAGCAGTCCCTCCGGAGTTAGCAATCAGCCCCAGCATTTT. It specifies CASSPSGVSNQPQHF.

The CDR3 bases are TGTGCCAGTAGCCACCCGGGACAGAACACTGAAGCTTTCTTT. Its translation is CASSHPGQNTEAFF. V gene TRBV19 combines with J gene TRBJ1-1; D is perhaps TRBD1 (6 bases). Looked up from germline, CDR1 is LNHDA and CDR2 is SQIVND (reference sequence). Trimming pared 6 bases from V and 1 base from J, leaving 12 bases between. The CDR3 has 14 residues.

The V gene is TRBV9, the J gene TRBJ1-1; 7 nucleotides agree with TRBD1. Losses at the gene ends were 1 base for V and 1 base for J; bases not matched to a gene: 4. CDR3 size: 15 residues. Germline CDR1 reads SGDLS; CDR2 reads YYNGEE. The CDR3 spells CASSVTTGPNTEAFF. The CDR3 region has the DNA TGTGCCAGCAGCGTAACGACAGGGCCGAACACTGAAGCTTTCTTT.

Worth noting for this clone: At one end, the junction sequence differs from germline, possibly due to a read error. DNA of the CDR3: TGCAGCGTGGAAGTCCCGGGACTAGAGGGAGATACGCAGTATTTT. Translating it yields CSVEVPGLEGDTQYF. The chain carries TRBV29-1 and TRBJ2-3; 8 bases are a match to TRBD2. The CDR3 is 15 amino acids. Germline CDR1 is SQVTM and CDR2 is ANQGSEA.

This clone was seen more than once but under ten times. The CDR3 sequence: CAWSGRSGGYGYTF. The DNA for the CDR3 is TGTGCCTGGAGTGGAAGGTCAGGGGGGTACGGCTACACCTTC. The V gene is TRBV30, the J gene TRBJ1-2; 7 nucleotides line up with TRBD1. The V and J ends lost 1 base and 8 bases, in that order; junction bases with no gene match: 10. Germline V lookup: CDR1 GTSNPN, CDR2 SVGIG (reference sequence). CDR3 length: 14 amino acids.